A single sample gave rise to the 24 T cell receptor beta chains below, sequenced in a study of cytomegalovirus exposure and HLA in healthy donors. PCR involved 60 Vbeta and 13 Jbeta primers. TCRdb's copy holds only in-frame clones and misses some; the assay was immunoSEQ multiplex PCR. The table lists 150,000 to 200,000 clones, more than 60% of them singletons. Sequencing input: PBMCs. These receptors originate from a woman between 35 and 50 years old in good health and CMV-seropositive.

The V call is TRBV30, the J call TRBJ1-4; 8 bases are shared with TRBD1. Germline loops: CDR1 GTSNPN, CDR2 SVGIG (reference sequence). This CDR3 is 13 amino acids long. Trimming cost V 1 base and J 14 bases; bases outside gene matches: 9. The CDR3: CAWSGGTGLNLFF. The CDR3 bases are TGTGCCTGGAGTGGGGGGACAGGCCTGAATCTGTTTTTT.

This clone was detected only once. The rearrangement joins TRBV5-1 to TRBJ2-2; D unclear. V was cut by 0 bases and J by 0 bases, with 9 bases left in between. Germline values: CDR1 SGHRS, CDR2 YFSETQ. The length of the CDR3 is 16 residues. Here the CDR3 reads CASSLGFQANTGELFF. The CDR3 DNA follows: TGCGCCAGCAGCTTGGGATTTCAGGCGAACACCGGGGAGCTGTTTTTT.

The V and J genes are TRBV5-4 and TRBJ2-3; 7 bases align to TRBD1. This CDR3 region has 17 residues. Germline CDR1 is SGHNT and CDR2 is YYREEE (reference sequence). Unmatched junction bases numbered 9, after V lost 2 bases and J lost 0 bases. The CDR3 DNA is TGTGCCAGCAGCTTAGGCGGAAACAGGGGAAGCACAGATACGCAGTATTTT. As protein: CASSLGGNRGSTDTQYF.

V and J are TRBV28 and TRBJ1-4; tentatively, D is TRBD1 (6 bases). Germline V lookup: CDR1 MDHEN, CDR2 SYDVKM. This CDR3 has 14 residues. Trimming cost V 10 bases and J 2 bases, with 14 bases left between them. CDR3 sequence reads: CAINQGITNEKLFF. As DNA, the CDR3 is TGTGCCATTAATCAGGGGATCACTAATGAAAAACTGTTTTTT.

The genes are TRBV28 and TRBJ1-5; D is perhaps TRBD1 (5 bases). V was cut by 2 bases and J by 4 bases, with 12 bases left in between. The CDR3 loop spans 15 amino acids. CDR1 MDHEN and CDR2 SYDVKM come from the germline V gene. The CDR3 DNA follows: TGTGCCAGCAGTTTAAGCAGGGTTGGAAATCAGCCCCAGCATTTT. Protein product: CASSLSRVGNQPQHF.

The chain employs TRBV5-4 and TRBJ2-1; 9 bases line up with TRBD1. V gave up 4 bases and J gave up 7 bases; unmatched junction bases: 12. Germline values: CDR1 SGHNT, CDR2 YYREEE (reference sequence). The CDR3 covers 16 residues. CDR3 coding DNA: TGTGCCAGCAGCCTCCTGGGACAGGGTCAAGTAAATGAGCAGTTCTTC. This gives the protein CASSLLGQGQVNEQFF.

The V call is TRBV9, the J call TRBJ2-3; 13 bases match TRBD2. CDR3 length: 16 residues. The junction had 6 bases not matched to a gene; V was cut back by 3 bases and J by 5 bases. Germline V gives CDR1 SGDLS, CDR2 YYNGEE. CDR3 DNA sequence: TGTGCCAGCAGCGAACTAGCGGGGGGGCATATAGATACGCAGTATTTT. Protein: CASSELAGGHIDTQYF.

The chain recombines TRBV6-6 with TRBJ1-2; 7 nucleotides align to TRBD1. There are 11 residues in the CDR3. Germline assignment: CDR1 MNHNY and CDR2 SVGAGI (reference sequence). V lost 8 bases and J lost 6; bases outside the gene matches: 3. CDR3 bases: TGTGCCAGCTCAACAGGGGATGGCTACACCTTC. Translated, it gives CASSTGDGYTF.

V gene TRBV9 combines with J gene TRBJ1-1; no clear D gene. The ends were cut back, 4 bases at V and 0 bases at J, with 13 bases in the middle. The CDR3 covers 15 residues. Germline values: CDR1 SGDLS, CDR2 YYNGEE. The CDR3 sequence is CASSPWEGMNTEAFF. The CDR3 DNA reads as TGTGCCAGCAGCCCGTGGGAGGGCATGAACACTGAAGCTTTCTTT.

The V and J genes are TRBV29-1 and TRBJ2-1, with 10 bases aligning to TRBD2. V shed 7 bases and J 2 bases; nucleotides not matched to a gene: 5. The CDR3 runs 14 residues. Looked up from germline, CDR1 is SQVTM and CDR2 is ANQGSEA. The CDR3 nucleotides read TGCAGCGGGAAGCGGGGGGGCCCCTACAATGAGCAGTTCTTC. It specifies CSGKRGGPYNEQFF.

The genes are TRBV30 and TRBJ2-2; TRBD2 is a possible D gene (5 bases). Germline V lookup: CDR1 GTSNPN, CDR2 SVGIG (reference sequence). The V gene lost 3 bases and the J gene lost 4 bases, with 6 bases spanning the gap. CDR3 size: 12 residues. The CDR3 loop reads CAWREVTGELFF. The CDR3 nucleotides are TGTGCCTGGAGGGAGGTCACCGGGGAGCTGTTTTTT.

This clone showed up just a few times. The genes are TRBV4-3 and TRBJ2-3; perhaps TRBD2 as D (7 bases). Germline CDR1 LGHNA, CDR2 YSLEER. The CDR3 loop spans 16 amino acids. V was clipped by 4 bases and J by 2 bases, with 16 bases between them. The CDR3 sequence: CASSPQGAGLTDTQYF. The CDR3 nucleotides are TGCGCCAGCAGCCCACAGGGAGCGGGGCTCACAGATACGCAGTATTTT.

The chain couples TRBV30 to TRBJ1-1; D uncertain. V lost 3 bases and J lost 3, with 8 bases in between. The germline V gene has CDR1 GTSNPN and CDR2 SVGIG (reference sequence). The CDR3 contains 12 residues. The CDR3 here is CAWRRRDTEAFF. Here the CDR3 DNA reads TGTGCCTGGAGGCGCCGGGACACTGAAGCTTTCTTT.

The chain combines TRBV9 with TRBJ1-4; D call uncertain. This CDR3 is built from 15 residues. CDR1 SGDLS and CDR2 YYNGEE come from the germline V gene. Between the trimmed V and J ends, which lost 3 bases and 8 bases, there was a span of 17 bases. The CDR3, as DNA: TGTGCCAGCAGCGCAAATGGACTAGCGGGCGAAAAACTGTTTTTT. This translates into CASSANGLAGEKLFF.

This clone was seen a handful of times. This chain joins TRBV5-8 and TRBJ2-1; 7 positions agree with TRBD2. This CDR3 region has 17 residues. The V gene end was trimmed by 1 base and the J gene end by 1 base; junction bases not matched to a gene: 8. Germline assignment: CDR1 SGHTS and CDR2 YDEGEE. CDR3 nucleotides: TGTGCCAGCAGCTTGTGGGGTGCGGGGGAGTCCTACAATGAGCAGTTCTTC. As protein: CASSLWGAGESYNEQFF.

In DNA form, the CDR3 reads TGTGCCAGCAGCCTGGCCATGGCCCTAGATACGCAGTATTTT. This sequence encodes CASSLAMALDTQYF. The chain links TRBV5-6 to TRBJ2-3; the D is unclear. CDR3 length: 14 amino acids. Trimming shortened V by 4 bases and J by 5 bases, and 14 bases separated the two germline ends. Germline V gene sequence: CDR1 SGHDT, CDR2 YYEEEE.

This chain connects TRBV6-1 to TRBJ2-7, with 9 bases matching TRBD1. CDR1 is MNHNS and CDR2 is SASEGT in the germline V gene. The CDR3 runs to 15 residues. V shed 8 bases, J shed 1 base, and the junction held 9 bases outside the gene matches. CDR3 DNA sequence: TGTGCCAGCCGATGGACAGGGGTTGAGTCCTACGAGCAGTACTTC. It translates to CASRWTGVESYEQYF.

This clone was recorded once. The chain combines TRBV9 with TRBJ2-1; no reliable D call. Deletions cut 4 bases from V and 5 bases from J, with 10 bases between. The length of the CDR3 is 13 residues. Per the germline V gene, CDR1 is SGDLS and CDR2 is YYNGEE. The CDR3 DNA reads TGTGCCAGCAGCCCCATAGGAGACAATGAGCAGTTCTTC. This sequence encodes CASSPIGDNEQFF.

The chain employs TRBV25-1 and TRBJ1-2, with a tentative D call TRBD1 (6 bases). Per the germline V gene, CDR1 is MGHDK and CDR2 is SYGVNS. The CDR3 runs 15 residues. Trimming cost V 5 bases and J 6 bases, with 19 bases left between them. The DNA for the CDR3 is TGTGCCAGCAGTCCTATGGGGGCTTGGGCGGATGGCTACACCTTC. It is translated as CASSPMGAWADGYTF.

This clone was seen a single time. The chain combines TRBV9 with TRBJ2-3; perhaps TRBD1 as D (7 bases). The length of the CDR3 is 16 residues. Trimming took 3 bases from V and 1 from J, leaving 15 bases between them. Germline V gene data show CDR1 as SGDLS and CDR2 as YYNGEE. CDR3 residues: CASSDQQGTRTDTQYF. The CDR3 DNA reads TGTGCCAGCAGCGACCAACAGGGGACTCGCACAGATACGCAGTATTTT.

V is TRBV7-3 and J is TRBJ2-3; 9 nucleotides align to TRBD2. This CDR3 comprises 14 residues. V shed 5 bases and J 2 bases; nucleotides not matched to a gene: 2. CDR1 SGHTA and CDR2 FQGTGA come from the germline V gene. CDR3 amino acids: CASSLAGTTDTQYF. CDR3 DNA sequence: TGTGCCAGCAGCCTAGCGGGGACCACAGATACGCAGTATTTT.

The chain couples TRBV19 to TRBJ1-1, with D maybe TRBD1 (5 bases). The CDR3 totals 14 residues. V dropped 8 bases and J dropped 4 bases, with 17 bases sitting between them. Germline V gene lookup returns CDR1 LNHDA and CDR2 SQIVND (reference sequence). CDR3 bases: TGTGCCAGTTGTCTGCAGGGTCATCGCACTGAAGCTTTCTTT. Encoded protein: CASCLQGHRTEAFF.

The chain has TRBV2 and TRBJ1-6, with TRBD1 matching 9 bases. Losses at the gene ends were 6 bases for V and 6 bases for J; bases not matched to a gene: 0. From germline, CDR1 is SNHLY and CDR2 FYNNEI. The CDR3 has 13 residues. The CDR3 bases are TGTGCCAGCAGGGACAGGGGTAATTCACCCCTCCACTTT. Protein sequence: CASRDRGNSPLHF.

The chain combines TRBV2 with TRBJ2-7; D not certain. The CDR3 runs to 13 residues. V gave up 6 bases and J gave up 3 bases, with 12 bases separating them. Germline-derived CDR1 and CDR2 are SNHLY and FYNNEI. The DNA of the CDR3 is TGTGCCAGCAGACTACCCTCTAGCTACGAGCAGTACTTC. Translated: CASRLPSSYEQYF.